The subject of this entry is one T cell receptor (beta chain). Trimming stripped 3 bases from V and 3 bases from J, with 2 bases between. From germline, CDR1 is SQVTM and CDR2 ANQGSEA. The CDR3 covers 10 residues. This entry is derived from a study of cytotoxic CD8 clonotypes in ibrutinib-treated CLL. Libraries were prepared by immunoSEQ multiplex PCR; TCRdb keeps only in-frame clonotypes and omits some of them. The table has 60,000 to 95,000 clones, roughly 83% seen once; the top ten hold about 39%. Material: PBMCs, obtained after 24 months of ibrutinib treatment. The receptor's source is a human donor with chronic lymphocytic leukemia. The chain joins TRBV29-1 to TRBJ2-5; no reliable D call. The CDR3 sequence: CSVDEETQYF. In nucleotides, the CDR3 is TGCAGCGTTGACGAAGAGACCCAGTACTTC.